The 6 T cell receptor beta chains reported below all come from one sample, sequenced in a study of Tregs in tolerant kidney transplant recipients. TCRdb's table, derived via immunoSEQ multiplex PCR, lists solely in-frame clones and lacks some. The sample has around 77,000 clones, 95% to 98% seen once. Source: CD4+ T cells from blood, taken before the transplant. Receptors were obtained from a human donor who received a combined kidney and bone marrow transplant.

V and J are TRBV2 and TRBJ2-7, with 12 bases lining up with TRBD2. The germline V gene has CDR1 SNHLY and CDR2 FYNNEI. CDR3 size: 14 residues. Losses at the gene ends were 5 bases for V and 7 bases for J; bases not matched to a gene: 6. The CDR3 reads CASSSSGRAREQYF. The CDR3 DNA follows: TGTGCCAGCAGTTCTAGCGGGAGGGCACGAGAGCAGTACTTC. The entire variable domain, with the rest obtained from reference TRBV2 and TRBJ2-7, is as follows: EPEVTQTPSHQVTQMGQEVILRCVPISNHLYFYWYRQILGQKVEFLVSFYNNEISEKSEIFDDQFSVERPDGSNFTLKIRSTKLEDSAMYFCASSSSGRAREQYFGPGTRLTVT.

The rearrangement joins TRBV5-1 to TRBJ1-1; 8 positions match TRBD1. This CDR3 comprises 15 residues. Germline lookup yields CDR1 SGHRS and CDR2 YFSETQ. J lost 1 base, V lost 0 bases, and 2 bases had no gene match. CDR3: CASSLAGGRNTEAFF. The CDR3 nucleotides are TGCGCCAGCAGCTTGGCAGGGGGCCGGAACACTGAAGCTTTCTTT. Looking up the rest from reference TRBV5-1 and TRBJ1-1 gives the full variable domain: KAGVTQTPRYLIKTRGQQVTLSCSPISGHRSVSWYQQTPGQGLQFLFEYFSETQRNKGNFPGRFSGRQFSNSRSEMNVSTLELGDSALYLCASSLAGGRNTEAFFGQGTRLTVV.

This clone was seen a single time. The chain couples TRBV2 to TRBJ2-2, with 10 bases fitting TRBD2. V shed 2 bases and J 12 bases; nucleotides not matched to a gene: 9. The CDR3 totals 15 residues. CDR1 and CDR2 (germline): SNHLY, FYNNEI. In DNA, the CDR3 is TGTGCCAGCAGTGAATTAGGGCTAGCGGGGGTGAAGCTGTTTTTT. Amino acid sequence: CASSELGLAGVKLFF.

The chain couples TRBV15 to TRBJ1-1; D may be TRBD1 (6 bases). Per germline, CDR1 LNHNV and CDR2 YYDKDF (reference sequence). V was clipped by 5 bases and J by 1 base, with 23 bases between them. CDR3 size: 18 residues. The chain's CDR3 is CATSPRAPGKGENTEAFF. The CDR3, as DNA: TGTGCCACCAGCCCCCGGGCCCCGGGAAAGGGGGAGAACACTGAAGCTTTCTTT.

The chain's CDR3 is CASSLVLYEQYF. The CDR3, as DNA: TGTGCCAGCAGCTTGGTACTCTACGAGCAGTACTTC. The genes are TRBV7-2 and TRBJ2-7; D is unresolved. Trimming stripped 3 bases from V and 3 bases from J, with 6 bases between. The CDR3 consists of 12 residues. Germline V gene sequence: CDR1 SGHTA, CDR2 FQGNSA.

The count of this clone is one. The CDR3: CASSVMGGQDINYGYTF. The CDR3 coding sequence is TGTGCCAGCAGCGTAATGGGAGGACAGGATATTAACTATGGCTACACCTTC. This chain connects TRBV7-2 to TRBJ1-2, with 7 bases matching TRBD1. Germline CDR1 and CDR2: SGHTA and FQGNSA. V lost 5 bases, J lost 1 base, and 13 bases stayed unmatched. The CDR3 spans 17 residues.